The sequence of this T cell receptor (beta chain) was determined in a study of shared clonotypes between healthy human individuals (dated by TCRdb to about 2020). Background for the entire study: Two women and a few men aged 18 to 49 years were included in the cohort. For each donor, three plates each were used for CD4 naive and CD4 memory, two plates were used for CD8 naive, and one plate was used for CD8 memory. The study deeply sequenced blood TCR repertoires of several healthy adults to estimate repertoire size and the extent of clonotype sharing between individuals. Libraries were prepared and TCR repertoires were sequenced by different laboratories using diverse techniques, in order to increase sequencing depth and limit assay-specific biases. Per donor, leukapheresis produced somewhere between about 0.94 and 9.5 billion PBMCs.

From the germline V gene (reference sequence), CDR1 is SEHNR and CDR2 is FQNEAQ. CDR3 length: 14 amino acids, cysteine to phenylalanine. Of the read, only the CDR3 DNA is kept; its 42 bases are in frame from base 1. V is reduced by 5 bases and J by 3 bases, leaving a spacing of 11 bases between them. Study-wide findings and limitations: Because the study included a small number of donors, the genetic and exposure-history diversity represented was limited. Pairwise subsampling led to the expectation that sequencing depth would affect the degree of clonotype sharing among donors. When a few donors were compared, the shared fraction of clonotypes was roughly 5% for naive CD4, over 3% for naive CD8, more than 2% for memory CD4, and 0.4% for memory CD8. Incomplete sequencing was indicated by rarefaction of sorted-subset datasets, despite the large sequencing depth. Estimated clonotype richness was generally larger for naive than for memory subsets. Sampling was limited to blood, and TCR repertoires in tissue likely differ from TCR repertoires in blood. Clonotypes shared by all four sorted-subset donors showed higher generation probabilities than non-shared clonotypes.

Using the deep immunoSEQ assay, TCR CDR3 regions were amplified from genomic DNA by multiplex PCR. Genomic DNA extracted from each cell subset was distributed evenly over all wells of several immunoSEQ 96-well plates, and each plate served as one replicate. Each replicate PCR for sorted subsets received about 0.2 ug genomic DNA, equal to about 29,000 T cell genomes. The purified libraries were quantified using a Qubit 3.0 fluorometer, sized with a Bioanalyzer 2100, and then quantified again using the KAPA Library Quantification kit. Every immunoSEQ 96-well plate was sequenced on a separate single-read 150-cycle Illumina NextSeq 550 flow cell. The study's processing was this. Because only junctional sequences without quality scores were contained in the immunoSEQ output, filtering matching that applied to full-length reads could not be performed. Sequences were annotated with PyIR, a Python wrapper for IgBLAST v1.9, and V/J genes and CDR3 were assigned using IMGT germline references. Reads were removed for weak V/J assignments (E-value above 1e-6), missing CDR3, stop codons, out-of-frame junctions, or ambiguous translated residues. V3J clonotypes were defined as sequences sharing an identical inferred V gene, J gene, and CDR3 amino acid sequence. The percentage overlap between two repertoires was calculated by dividing the number of shared unique clonotypes by the size of the smaller repertoire. Richness of each repertoire was evaluated using RTK rarefaction, the Chao1 estimator, and Recon v2.1 estimates of unobserved clonotypes. OLGA was used to compute generation probabilities for all TCRbeta clonotypes that the gDNA method yielded from a few donors. In its TCRdb copy, this immuneACCESS table keeps in-frame sequences only and misses some clones. Where compared with another copy, unresolved V genes explain less than half of these, and the others have no known cause. Clone size and V and J calls were adopted from that table, with D and trimming inferred from the DNA. Within this sample are around 510,000 clones, with around 95% of them counted one time only. The ten largest make up about 0.06% of the sample.

Healthy HIV-negative adults with no recently reported acute infections or vaccinations were included as donors. Every donor was a Caucasian adult residing in Nashville, Tennessee, USA. CD4+ T cells were enriched by magnetic negative selection, after which naive cells were positively selected on CD45RA and the negative fraction was taken as the memory subset. Blood was collected by leukapheresis, and PBMCs were isolated by Ficoll-Histopaque density gradient centrifugation and then cryopreserved in liquid nitrogen vapor phase. Analytical flow cytometry was used to check the purity and quantity of every magnetically sorted T cell population. From each sorted fraction, genomic DNA was isolated and quantified by UV absorbance on a Nanodrop 2000c. As concerns this clone: Its antigen is currently not known. Base quality data are lacking; no much larger clone is found one base away.

The TCR was taken from a woman aged 25 to 39 in good health. The sequence joins TRBV7-9 to TRBJ1-5; the D gene remains uncertain. Specimen: naive CD4+ T cells sorted from blood. Interpreted using the paper, the cell subset or site label stands for: CD45RA+ positively selected. The CDR3 region: CASSPDPANQPQHF. The DNA sequence is given as TGTGCCAGCAGCCCGGACCCTGCCAATCAGCCCCAGCATTTT.